This T cell receptor (beta chain) was captured by sequencing in a study of OX40 agonist ivuxolimab in advanced cancers. Findings and caveats of the study: With doses of 0.1 to 3.0 mg/kg, CD4+ and CD8+ blood T cells had undergone clonal expansion by week 6. Near-lowest levels of clonal expansion characterized partial responders at 0.1-3.0 mg/kg. The investigators did not determine what antigen specificity the expanded peripheral T cells had. Compared with CD4+, CD8+ T cells on average had more expanded clones.

The count of this clone is one. No antigen is known for it. Clones were read by immunoSEQ multiplex PCR, and TCRdb kept only the in-frame ones, dropping some. The table has about 56,000 clones, approximately 79% seen once. The CDR3 has 13 amino acids. Trimming removed 2 bases from V and 8 bases from J, with 10 bases in between. CDR1 and CDR2 from the germline V gene are SGHTA and FQGNSA. This sample comprised CD4+ or CD8+ T cells sorted from blood, obtained in a trial of the OX40 agonist ivuxolimab. The chain has TRBV7-2 and TRBJ2-1; D may correspond to TRBD1 or TRBD2 (5 bases each). The source of this sequence is an adult with an advanced solid tumor such as melanoma, head and neck, liver or kidney cancer. CDR3 protein: CASSLNLGDEQFF. The CDR3 DNA reads TGTGCCAGCAGCTTAAATCTGGGGGATGAGCAGTTCTTC.